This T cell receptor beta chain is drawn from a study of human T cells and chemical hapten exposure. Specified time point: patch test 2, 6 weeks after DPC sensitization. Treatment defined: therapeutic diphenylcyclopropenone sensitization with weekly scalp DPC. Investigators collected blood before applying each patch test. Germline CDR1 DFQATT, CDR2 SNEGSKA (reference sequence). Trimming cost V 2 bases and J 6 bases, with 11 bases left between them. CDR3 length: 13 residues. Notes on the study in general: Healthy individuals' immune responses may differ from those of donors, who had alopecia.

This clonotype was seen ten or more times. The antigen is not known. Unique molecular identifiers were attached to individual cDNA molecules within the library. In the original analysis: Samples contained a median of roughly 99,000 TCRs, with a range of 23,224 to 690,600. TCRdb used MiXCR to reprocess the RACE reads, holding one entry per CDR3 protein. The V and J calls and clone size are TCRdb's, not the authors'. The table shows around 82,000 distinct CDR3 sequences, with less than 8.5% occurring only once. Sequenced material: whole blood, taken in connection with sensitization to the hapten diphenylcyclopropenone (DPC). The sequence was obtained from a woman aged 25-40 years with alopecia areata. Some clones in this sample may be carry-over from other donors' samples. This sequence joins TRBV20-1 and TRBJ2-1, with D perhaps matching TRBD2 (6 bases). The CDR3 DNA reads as TGCAGTGCTAGAACACTAGCAGGCAATGAGCAGTTCTTC. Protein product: CSARTLAGNEQFF.